This T cell receptor beta chain was obtained from a study of blood T cell repertoires in COVID-19. Looking at the study overall: Acute and convalescent COVID-19 samples came from the United States, Italy and Spain. T cells, B-cell-depleted T cells, or PBMCs provided the cDNA or gDNA that served as material.

This clone was seen more than once but under ten times. Original methodology: Estimated nucleated cell counts came from reference gene primer amplification. The data were produced by immunoSEQ multiplex PCR, yet TCRdb's version contains in-frame clones alone and is incomplete. V and J calls plus clone size are reproduced from that table; the DNA served to infer D and trimming. The table lists some 150,000 clones, 84% of them singletons, with 6% to 9% in the top ten. Trimming cost V 2 bases and J 8 bases; bases outside gene matches: 5. This CDR3 is built from 14 residues. Germline V gives CDR1 SGHRS, CDR2 YFSETQ.

Sequenced sample: peripheral blood. The V and J genes are TRBV5-1 and TRBJ1-3, with 9 positions matching TRBD1. The TCR was taken from a man in his forties who had recovered from COVID-19. DNA for the CDR3: TGCGCCAGCAGCTTAACGGACAGGGGTGACACCATATATTTT. As protein: CASSLTDRGDTIYF.